This paragraph covers one TCR beta chain sequence. These data come from a study of cytotoxic CD8 clonotypes in ibrutinib-treated CLL. Investigators sought sequencing depths of between 1 in 200,000 and 1 in 1 million T cells. Sequenced by immunoSEQ multiplex PCR; TCRdb stores in-frame clones only, minus some. The data show 150,000 to 200,000 clones, with 88% seen just once and roughly 3% held by the top ten. The sequence was collected from a human donor with chronic lymphocytic leukemia. The sequencing used PBMCs, collected at disease progression, from a patient treated with ibrutinib.

The CDR3, as DNA: TGTGCCATCAGTCGAACAGGGGCCGCGGCCTACGAGCAGTACTTC. This encodes CAISRTGAAAYEQYF. This chain uses TRBV10-3 with TRBJ2-7, with TRBD1 identical over 7 bases. With 5 bases clipped from V and 2 bases from J, the junction kept 9 bases outside the gene matches. The CDR3 runs to 15 residues. Germline loops: CDR1 ENHRY, CDR2 SYGVKD.